Given below is one T cell receptor beta chain in context. Produced via immunoSEQ multiplex PCR; TCRdb's table is partial and in-frame only. Of about 480,000 clones listed, 75% to 90% are singletons. The data belong to a study of blood T cell repertoires in COVID-19. Study-level background: COVID-19 samples, acute and convalescent, were from the United States, Italy and Spain. T cells, B-cell-depleted T cells, or PBMCs provided the cDNA or gDNA that served as material.

Germline V gene sequence: CDR1 MGHRA, CDR2 YSYEKL. CDR3 length: 16 residues. The V segment lost 0 bases and the J segment 5 bases; nucleotides outside the gene matches: 7. Participants were aged roughly 18 to 90 years, lived in around 25 US areas, and enrolled virtually. The rearrangement joins TRBV4-1 to TRBJ2-1, with 7 bases identical to TRBD1. The sample consisted of PBMCs or T cells enriched from blood (not recorded which). The receptor was isolated from a woman between 55 and 75 years old who had recovered from COVID-19. The CDR3 is CASSQEFTGAHNEQFF. The CDR3 DNA sequence: TGCGCCAGCAGCCAAGAGTTCACAGGGGCACACAATGAGCAGTTCTTC.